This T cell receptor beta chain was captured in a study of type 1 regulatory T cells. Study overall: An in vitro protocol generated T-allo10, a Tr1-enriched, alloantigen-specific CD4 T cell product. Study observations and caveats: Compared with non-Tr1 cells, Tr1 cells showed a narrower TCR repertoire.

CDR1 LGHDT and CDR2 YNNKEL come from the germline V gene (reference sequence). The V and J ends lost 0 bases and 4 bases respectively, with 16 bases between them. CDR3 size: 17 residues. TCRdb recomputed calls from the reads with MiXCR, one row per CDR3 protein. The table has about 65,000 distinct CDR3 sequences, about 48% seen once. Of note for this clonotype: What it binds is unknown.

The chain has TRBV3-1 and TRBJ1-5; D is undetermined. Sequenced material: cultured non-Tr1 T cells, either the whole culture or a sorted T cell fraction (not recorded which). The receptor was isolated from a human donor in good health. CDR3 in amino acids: CASSQDPVTAVNQPQHF. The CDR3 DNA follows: TGTGCCAGCAGCCAAGATCCTGTTACAGCCGTTAATCAGCCCCAGCATTTT.